This T cell receptor (beta chain) was obtained from a study of tumor and adjacent non-tumor tissue in lung cancer. About the research overall: Histology: about a dozen adenocarcinoma, a couple of squamous cell carcinoma, 1 small cell lung cancer. Stage I to III disease affected 9 to 10 men and 4 or 5 women aged about 31 to 80.

The library came from three nested PCR rounds adapted from ARM-PCR protocols. TCRdb redid the calling of the multiplex PCR reads with MiXCR, one entry per CDR3 protein. The repertoire holds about 98,000 distinct CDR3 sequences, with about 80% as singletons. Worth noting for this clonotype: Antigen: not known.

The template was RNA from unsorted bulk tissue. Distant lung tissue was collected more than 3 cm away from the tumor edge. Chemotherapy-naive patients with new lung cancer underwent thoracic surgery in China, August–November 2014. Findings and limits, study-wide: Normal lung showed higher cumulative top 100 clone frequency than tumor.

Trimming at V came to 10 bases and at J to 6 bases, leaving 12 bases not matched to a gene. CDR3 length: 14 amino acids. The chain combines TRBV12-3 or TRBV12-4 with TRBJ1-2; 9 positions agree with TRBD1. The sequence was obtained from a man between 60 and 70 years old with small cell lung cancer. Sequenced input: distant non-tumor lung tissue. For the CDR3, the DNA is TGTGCCAACGGTCCCGGGACAGGGAGAAATGGCTACACCTTC. It translates to CANGPGTGRNGYTF.